The next 17 T cell receptor beta chains were all read from a single sample in a study of blood T cell repertoires in COVID-19. The assay was immunoSEQ multiplex PCR, and TCRdb's table has in-frame clones only and misses some. The sample records fewer than 200,000 clones, approximately 84% being singletons. The sample taken for sequencing was peripheral blood. Source of these receptors: a woman aged 60-70 years with COVID-19, enrolled during active disease.

For the CDR3, the DNA is TGTGCCAGTAGTATAGTCCTCCAGGGGGAACAGCCCCAGCATTTT. This codes for CASSIVLQGEQPQHF. The genes are TRBV19 and TRBJ1-5, with 7 bases aligning to TRBD1. V shed 1 base and J 7 bases; nucleotides not matched to a gene: 7. Germline V CDR1 and CDR2: LNHDA, SQIVND (reference sequence). This CDR3 is 15 amino acids long.

V and J are TRBV6-2 or TRBV6-3 and TRBJ1-1; 7 nucleotides match TRBD1. The CDR3 has 14 amino acids. V shed 2 bases, J shed 11 bases, and the junction held 11 bases outside the gene matches. Looked up from germline, CDR1 is MNHEY and CDR2 is SVGEGT. CDR3 residues: CASSYTLTGARAFF. The CDR3 DNA follows: TGTGCCAGCAGTTACACCCTAACAGGGGCTCGGGCTTTCTTT.

This clone has a single count. The gene calls are TRBV5-6 and TRBJ1-1; no clear D. Deletions cut 3 bases from V and 0 bases from J, with 9 bases between. The length of the CDR3 is 14 residues. Germline V gene sequence: CDR1 SGHDT, CDR2 YYEEEE. CDR3: CASSYTTMNTEAFF. DNA for the CDR3: TGTGCCAGCAGCTACACCACGATGAACACTGAAGCTTTCTTT.

The rearrangement links TRBV19 to TRBJ1-4, with D possibly being TRBD1 (5 bases). Germline V CDR1 and CDR2: LNHDA, SQIVND (reference sequence). This CDR3 has 16 amino acids. V lost 7 bases and J 2 bases, leaving 17 bases between the germline ends. In nucleotides, the CDR3 is TGTGCCAGTATCCCCCTTCGACAGAGCACTAATGAAAAACTGTTTTTT. Translated: CASIPLRQSTNEKLFF.

This sequence joins TRBV10-3 and TRBJ1-6; weak D call: TRBD1 (6 bases). The ends were cut back, 0 bases at V and 0 bases at J, with 9 bases in the middle. CDR3 length equals 17 residues. Per germline, CDR1 ENHRY and CDR2 SYGVKD. The CDR3 spells CAISESRGSSYNSPLHF. The CDR3 DNA is TGTGCCATCAGTGAGTCGAGGGGGAGCTCCTATAATTCACCCCTCCACTTT.

The genes are TRBV5-4 and TRBJ2-5, with 7 positions matching TRBD2. This CDR3 spans 16 amino acids. V was clipped by 4 bases and J by 1 base; unmatched bases: 10. Germline V gene sequence: CDR1 SGHNT, CDR2 YYREEE (reference sequence). The CDR3 sequence: CASSPPGGSPQETQYF. Here the CDR3 DNA reads TGTGCCAGCAGCCCTCCGGGCGGGAGTCCCCAAGAGACCCAGTACTTC.

The CDR3 is CASSKTPGAVAGNTIYF. DNA of the CDR3: TGTGCCAGCAGCAAAACTCCAGGGGCCGTCGCTGGAAACACCATATATTTT. This chain uses TRBV7-6 with TRBJ1-3, with a possible D match to TRBD1 (6 bases). Trimming took 5 bases from V and 2 from J, leaving 19 bases between them. This CDR3 spans 17 amino acids. Germline V gene lookup returns CDR1 SGHVS and CDR2 FNYEAQ.

The V and J genes are TRBV19 and TRBJ1-3, with D possibly TRBD1 on 5 matching bases. V was pared by 5 bases and J by 0 bases, with 11 bases between. Per the germline V gene, CDR1 is LNHDA and CDR2 is SQIVND (reference sequence). This CDR3 has 15 residues. This chain's CDR3 is CASSATATSGNTIYF. The CDR3 DNA sequence: TGTGCCAGTAGTGCGACAGCCACCTCTGGAAACACCATATATTTT.

V gene TRBV7-2 combines with J gene TRBJ2-1; 8 nucleotides line up with TRBD1. Trimming removed 1 base from V and 4 bases from J; junction bases left unmatched: 9. Germline V gene sequence: CDR1 SGHTA, CDR2 FQGNSA. CDR3 length: 17 residues. CDR3 sequence reads: CASSLVAGTGIYNEQFF. The CDR3 DNA follows: TGTGCCAGCAGCTTAGTAGCCGGGACAGGTATATACAATGAGCAGTTCTTC.

J is TRBJ1-2 and V is TRBV27; the match to TRBD1 covers 10 bases. The ends lost 6 bases at V and 3 bases at J; junction bases unmatched: 16. The CDR3 spans 18 residues. Germline loops: CDR1 MNHEY, CDR2 SMNVEV (reference sequence). The CDR3 loop reads CASRTDRGLSLRYYGYTF. DNA of the CDR3: TGTGCCAGCAGAACCGACAGGGGGCTCTCTCTTCGCTACTATGGCTACACCTTC.

This clone was recorded only once. The V gene is TRBV12-3 or TRBV12-4, the J gene TRBJ2-5; 7 nucleotides align to TRBD2. CDR3 size: 13 residues. With 3 bases clipped from V and 5 bases from J, the junction kept 3 bases outside the gene matches. CDR3 sequence reads: CASSFGGTETQYF. CDR3 coding DNA: TGTGCCAGCAGTTTCGGGGGGACGGAGACCCAGTACTTC.

V usage is TRBV3-1 (or the pseudogene TRBV3-2) and J usage is TRBJ1-2, with D maybe TRBD1 (5 bases). The CDR3 totals 17 residues. In germline, CDR1 is LGHDT, CDR2 YNNKEL (reference sequence). The V end was cut by 1 base, the J end by 6 bases, with 21 bases between. CDR3: CASSQVRGGAPGDGYTF. In nucleotides, the CDR3 is TGTGCCAGCAGCCAAGTCCGAGGTGGGGCCCCTGGCGATGGCTACACCTTC.

V and J are TRBV6-5 and TRBJ1-1; D may be TRBD1 (5 bases). V lost 8 bases to trimming and J lost 1 base, with 11 bases between them. CDR1 MNHEY and CDR2 SVGAGI come from the germline V gene. The CDR3 consists of 13 residues. The CDR3 sequence: CASVETGNTEAFF. CDR3 DNA: TGTGCCAGCGTAGAAACAGGGAACACTGAAGCTTTCTTT.

This clone was picked up one time. This sequence joins TRBV15 and TRBJ2-7, with 8 bases aligning to TRBD1. CDR3 length equals 15 residues. Germline V gene sequence: CDR1 LNHNV, CDR2 YYDKDF (reference sequence). Trimming at V came to 1 base and at J to 6 bases, leaving 8 bases not matched to a gene. The CDR3 sequence: CATSRGGRGQGEQYV. Written as DNA, the CDR3 is TGTGCCACCAGCAGAGGGGGCAGGGGGCAGGGCGAGCAGTACGTC.

This chain connects TRBV5-5 to TRBJ1-1, with D possibly being TRBD1 (6 bases). The V end lost 5 bases, the J end lost 3 bases, and 14 bases lay between the germline ends. This CDR3 has 14 residues. Germline CDR1 reads SGHKS; CDR2 reads YYEKEE (reference sequence). The CDR3 here is CASRKVSGDTEAFF. For the CDR3, the DNA is TGTGCCAGCAGAAAAGTATCAGGGGACACTGAAGCTTTCTTT.

This chain joins TRBV6-5 and TRBJ1-2; D possibly corresponds to TRBD1 (6 bases). Per the germline V gene, CDR1 is MNHEY and CDR2 is SVGAGI. There are 14 residues in the CDR3. V lost 6 bases, J lost 2 bases, and 13 bases lay in between. The chain's CDR3 is CASSSGQWNYGYTF. The CDR3 DNA sequence: TGTGCCAGCAGCTCCGGACAGTGGAACTATGGCTACACCTTC.

The V and J genes are TRBV18 and TRBJ1-1, with a tentative D call TRBD1 (6 bases). Trimming left V 4 bases short and J 1 base short, with 10 bases between. There are 14 residues in the CDR3. Germline values: CDR1 KGHSH, CDR2 LQKENI. The CDR3 loop reads CASSRETGNTEAFF. The CDR3 DNA sequence: TGTGCCAGCTCACGGGAGACAGGGAACACTGAAGCTTTCTTT.